The 26 T cell receptor beta chains presented below share a single source sample, sequenced in a study of OX40 agonist ivuxolimab in advanced cancers. Produced via immunoSEQ multiplex PCR; TCRdb's table is partial and in-frame only. This repertoire shows around 50,000 clones, 83% found once; its top ten account for approximately 3.1%. The sequenced sample was CD4+ or CD8+ T cells sorted from blood, obtained in a trial of the OX40 agonist ivuxolimab. The source of these receptors is an adult with an advanced solid tumor such as melanoma, head and neck, liver or kidney cancer.

The chain has TRBV5-8 and TRBJ1-5; 9 nucleotides match TRBD1. V lost 4 bases, J lost 3 bases, and 8 bases stayed unmatched. The germline V gene encodes CDR1 SGHTS and CDR2 YDEGEE. This CDR3 spans 16 amino acids. DNA for the CDR3: TGTGCCAGCAGCCACCGGGACAGGGTTTACAATCAGCCCCAGCATTTT. The encoded protein is CASSHRDRVYNQPQHF.

Only a few counts were recorded for this clone. The rearrangement links TRBV6-1 to TRBJ2-7; TRBD2 is a possible D gene (5 bases). This CDR3 spans 14 amino acids. V lost 3 bases and J 1 base, leaving 10 bases between the germline ends. Germline assignment: CDR1 MNHNS and CDR2 SASEGT. In DNA form, the CDR3 reads TGTGCCAGCAGTGATGGACGGAGGTCCTACGAGCAGTACTTC. Protein sequence: CASSDGRRSYEQYF.

This sequence joins TRBV27 and TRBJ1-4; D possibly corresponds to TRBD1 (5 bases). Trimming took off 5 bases at V and 8 bases at J, with 15 bases between the two ends. The CDR3 runs to 14 residues. CDR1 MNHEY and CDR2 SMNVEV come from the germline V gene (reference sequence). The CDR3 spells CASSPRRDREKLFF. CDR3 nucleotide sequence: TGTGCCAGCAGTCCTAGGCGGGACCGGGAAAAACTGTTTTTT.

This clone has a single count. This chain uses TRBV28 with TRBJ2-7; possibly TRBD1 for D (6 bases). This CDR3 has 14 amino acids. Trimming stripped 2 bases from V and 3 bases from J, with 11 bases between. Germline CDR1 and CDR2: MDHEN and SYDVKM. The CDR3 region is CASSLQQGHYEQYF. CDR3 nucleotide sequence: TGTGCCAGCAGTTTACAACAGGGACACTACGAGCAGTACTTC. The full variable domain, rest sourced from reference TRBV28 and TRBJ2-7, is DVKVTQSSRYLVKRTGEKVFLECVQDMDHENMFWYRQDPGLGLRLIYFSYDVKMKEKGDIPEGYSVSREKKERFSLILESASTNQTSMYLCASSLQQGHYEQYFGPGTRLTVT.

The V gene is TRBV15, the J gene TRBJ2-7; unclear D gene. The J call may be faulty, since TRBJ2-1 better matches the DNA end. The germline CDR1 and CDR2 sequences are LNHNV and YYDKDF (reference sequence). The CDR3 is 14 residues long. CDR3 in amino acids: CATSRAWTDNEQFF. DNA of the CDR3: TGTGCCACCAGCAGAGCTTGGACGGACAATGAGCAGTTCTTC.

The rearrangement links TRBV5-1 to TRBJ2-2; the match to TRBD2 covers 15 bases. V shed 3 bases and J 5 bases; nucleotides not matched to a gene: 2. CDR1 SGHRS and CDR2 YFSETQ come from the germline V gene. The CDR3 totals 16 residues. The CDR3 DNA sequence: TGCGCCAGCAGCTCGGGACTAGCGGGAGGTACCGGGGAGCTGTTTTTT. This encodes CASSSGLAGGTGELFF.

This clone has a single count. The chain links TRBV4-2 to TRBJ1-2, with TRBD1 matching 7 bases. The CDR3 consists of 14 residues. Trimming took 3 bases from V and 8 from J; bases not matched to a gene: 9. Germline V gene sequence: CDR1 LGHNA, CDR2 YNFKEQ. The DNA of the CDR3 is TGTGCCAGCAGCCAGGACAGGCGGATCGGCGGCTACACCTTC. Protein product: CASSQDRRIGGYTF.

Only one count was recorded for this clone. The chain is built from TRBV9 and TRBJ1-1, with D possibly TRBD1 on 6 matching bases. The V gene lost 3 bases and the J gene lost 3 bases, with 9 bases spanning the gap. Per the germline V gene, CDR1 is SGDLS and CDR2 is YYNGEE. CDR3 size: 13 residues. The CDR3 nucleotides read TGTGCCAGCAGCGAAACAGGGCACACTGAAGCTTTCTTT. Translated, it gives CASSETGHTEAFF.

The genes are TRBV6-1 and TRBJ1-4; D unclear. CDR3 length: 16 amino acids. Germline assignment: CDR1 MNHNS and CDR2 SASEGT. V lost 0 bases to trimming and J lost 1 base, with 9 bases between them. This chain's CDR3 is CASSEAKRQTNEKLFF. The CDR3 DNA reads as TGTGCCAGCAGTGAAGCTAAGCGACAAACTAATGAAAAACTGTTTTTT.

The chain employs TRBV5-6 and TRBJ1-1, with D perhaps matching TRBD1 (6 bases). The V end was cut by 7 bases, the J end by 3 bases, with 10 bases between. CDR3 length: 12 residues. From germline, CDR1 is SGHDT and CDR2 YYEEEE. The CDR3 DNA reads as TGTGCCAGCGGGGGCGAAGACACTGAAGCTTTCTTT. It specifies CASGGEDTEAFF.

Concerning this clone itself: A junction end diverges from the germline sequence, so it may reflect a read error. The CDR3 is CASSLTGRGAQHF. DNA of the CDR3: TGTGCCAGCAGCCTGACAGGACGTGGGGCCCAGCACTTC. The J gene is TRBJ2-7, the V gene TRBV5-8, with D possibly being TRBD1 (6 bases). CDR3 size: 13 residues. The germline gives CDR1 SGHTS, CDR2 YDEGEE.

The V gene is TRBV5-1, the J gene TRBJ2-7; 10 bases are a match to TRBD2. Germline V lookup: CDR1 SGHRS, CDR2 YFSETQ. With 5 bases clipped from V and 0 bases from J, the junction kept 5 bases outside the gene matches. CDR3 length: 15 amino acids. The chain's CDR3 is CASRRTSGNSYEQYF. For the CDR3, the DNA is TGCGCCAGCAGACGCACTAGCGGGAACTCCTACGAGCAGTACTTC.

The rearrangement joins TRBV15 to TRBJ2-5; 8 bases match TRBD2. Germline V gene sequence: CDR1 LNHNV, CDR2 YYDKDF (reference sequence). After removal of 4 bases from V and 5 bases from J, the junction contained 3 bases not matched to a gene. The CDR3 spans 13 residues. The CDR3 bases are TGTGCCACCAGCACCAAGCGGGGGGAGACCCAGTACTTC. Its protein product is CATSTKRGETQYF.

The V call is TRBV2, the J call TRBJ2-2, with D uncertain. V lost 2 bases and J 4 bases, leaving 8 bases between the germline ends. CDR3 length: 14 residues. Germline V gives CDR1 SNHLY, CDR2 FYNNEI. The CDR3 loop is CASSEWWSTGELFF. The CDR3 DNA is TGTGCCAGCAGTGAATGGTGGAGCACCGGGGAGCTGTTTTTT.

The chain has TRBV6-1 and TRBJ1-5; D not resolved. The CDR3 is 15 amino acids. The V gene's germline CDR1 is MNHNS and CDR2 SASEGT. V lost 0 bases to trimming and J lost 6 bases, with 12 bases between them. As DNA, the CDR3 is TGTGCCAGCAGTGAAGCTAGGGAGTCTGGTCAGCCCCAGCATTTT. It codes for CASSEARESGQPQHF.

This clone was picked up a small number of times. The chain recombines TRBV10-3 with TRBJ2-7; TRBD1 aligns across 7 bases. CDR3 length: 14 amino acids. V trimming: 6 bases; J trimming: 0 bases; junction bases outside the gene matches: 5. CDR1 ENHRY and CDR2 SYGVKD come from the germline V gene. The CDR3 here is CAIRVNRGSYEQYF. The CDR3 region has the DNA TGTGCCATCAGGGTGAACAGGGGCTCCTACGAGCAGTACTTC.

The rearrangement links TRBV7-9 to TRBJ2-3; 14 nucleotides agree with TRBD2. In germline, CDR1 is SEHNR, CDR2 FQNEAQ (reference sequence). Trimming removed 5 bases from V and 3 bases from J; junction bases left unmatched: 7. This CDR3 is built from 17 residues. CDR3 bases: TGTGCCAGCAGCCCGGGACTAGCGGGGGCTCGAACAGATACGCAGTATTTT. Its translation is CASSPGLAGARTDTQYF.

V usage is TRBV27 and J usage is TRBJ2-4; D may be TRBD1 (5 bases). The V end was cut by 0 bases, the J end by 6 bases, with 12 bases between. There are 15 residues in the CDR3. Germline CDR1 reads MNHEY; CDR2 reads SMNVEV (reference sequence). CDR3 amino acids: CASSLSSRGRNIQYF. The CDR3 DNA follows: TGTGCCAGCAGTTTATCTTCTAGGGGAAGAAACATTCAGTACTTC.

The chain is built from TRBV11-2 and TRBJ2-1; D uncertain. The germline CDR1 and CDR2 sequences are SGHAT and FQNNGV. The CDR3 length is 15 residues. Trimming pared 5 bases from V and 6 bases from J, leaving 17 bases between. The CDR3 sequence is CASSPNFAQVNEQFF. The CDR3 coding sequence is TGTGCCAGCAGCCCCAACTTTGCCCAGGTCAATGAGCAGTTCTTC.

The chain employs TRBV11-1 and TRBJ2-7, with a possible D match to TRBD2 (6 bases). The length of the CDR3 is 14 residues. Germline CDR1 reads SGHAT; CDR2 reads FQDESV (reference sequence). The V end was cut by 5 bases, the J end by 4 bases, with 15 bases between. CDR3 loop: CASSVGQRAYEQYF. Here the CDR3 DNA reads TGTGCCAGCAGCGTCGGGCAGCGGGCATACGAGCAGTACTTC.

The J gene is TRBJ2-1, the V gene TRBV30; 14 positions match TRBD2. The CDR3 has 14 amino acids. Germline V gene sequence: CDR1 GTSNPN, CDR2 SVGIG (reference sequence). The J segment lost 12 bases and the V segment lost 6 bases, leaving 10 bases of the junction unmatched. As DNA, the CDR3 is TGTGCCTGCGCCCCGGGACTAGCGGGAGTTGCGCAGTTCTTC. This encodes CACAPGLAGVAQFF.

This rearrangement joins TRBV5-4 to TRBJ1-2, with TRBD1 matching over 10 bases. Germline trimming cut 3 bases from V and 5 bases from J; bases unmatched to any gene: 7. Germline V gene data show CDR1 as SGHNT and CDR2 as YYREEE (reference sequence). This CDR3 is built from 15 residues. DNA for the CDR3: TGTGCCAGCAGCTCCGACAGGGGGCCTCGTTATGGCTACACCTTC. It is translated as CASSSDRGPRYGYTF.

The count of this clone is one. This chain joins TRBV29-1 and TRBJ2-1; D gene unclear. Germline loops: CDR1 SQVTM, CDR2 ANQGSEA. The CDR3 extends over 12 amino acids. V lost 5 bases to trimming and J lost 9 bases, with 14 bases between them. DNA of the CDR3: TGCAGCGTTTACCTAGATCGGGTTGAGCAGTTCTTC. Amino acid sequence: CSVYLDRVEQFF.

This sequence joins TRBV6-1 and TRBJ2-7, with 9 bases lining up with TRBD2. The germline V gene has CDR1 MNHNS and CDR2 SASEGT. Trimming at V came to 6 bases and at J to 3 bases, leaving 9 bases not matched to a gene. This CDR3 is built from 15 residues. The CDR3 DNA reads as TGTGCCAGCAGACTACTAGCGGGTGACTTCTACGAGCAGTACTTC. The encoded protein is CASRLLAGDFYEQYF.

The chain joins TRBV5-1 to TRBJ2-7; TRBD2 agrees at 8 bases. CDR1 is SGHRS and CDR2 is YFSETQ in the germline V gene. CDR3 length equals 14 residues. With V trimmed by 1 base and J by 0 bases, 0 bases remained unmatched. In DNA form, the CDR3 reads TGCGCCAGCAGCTTGACTAGCGGCTCCTACGAGCAGTACTTC. As protein: CASSLTSGSYEQYF. The full variable domain, with the rest looked up from reference TRBV5-1 and TRBJ2-7, is KAGVTQTPRYLIKTRGQQVTLSCSPISGHRSVSWYQQTPGQGLQFLFEYFSETQRNKGNFPGRFSGRQFSNSRSEMNVSTLELGDSALYLCASSLTSGSYEQYFGPGTRLTVT.

This sequence joins TRBV29-1 and TRBJ1-1, with 9 bases that match TRBD1. The CDR3 is 13 amino acids. CDR1 is SQVTM, CDR2 ANQGSEA, per germline. V shed 6 bases, J shed 1 base, and the junction held 3 bases outside the gene matches. CDR3 nucleotides: TGCAGCGTCGGGACAGGGACGAACACTGAAGCTTTCTTT. This codes for CSVGTGTNTEAFF.